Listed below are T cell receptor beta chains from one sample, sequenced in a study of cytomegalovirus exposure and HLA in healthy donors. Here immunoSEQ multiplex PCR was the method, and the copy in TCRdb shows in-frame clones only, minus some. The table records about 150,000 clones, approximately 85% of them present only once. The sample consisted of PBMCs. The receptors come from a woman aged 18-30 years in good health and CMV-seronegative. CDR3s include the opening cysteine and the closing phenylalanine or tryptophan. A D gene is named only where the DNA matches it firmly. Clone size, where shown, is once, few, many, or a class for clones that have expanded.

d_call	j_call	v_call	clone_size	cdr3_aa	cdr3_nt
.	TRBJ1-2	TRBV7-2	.	CASLLNPGQVDRYTF	TGTGCCAGCCTGCTTAATCCAGGCCAGGTGGATAGGTACACCTTC
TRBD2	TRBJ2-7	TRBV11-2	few	CASSLVRGRYEQYF	TGTGCCAGCAGCTTAGTGCGGGGGAGGTACGAGCAGTACTTC
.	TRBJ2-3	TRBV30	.	CAWSSGLHDTQYF	TGTGCCTGGAGTTCGGGGTTGCACGATACGCAGTATTTT
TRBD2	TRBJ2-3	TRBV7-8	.	CASTRSGTSLGTDTQYF	TGTGCCAGCACCAGATCCGGGACTAGCCTAGGCACAGATACGCAGTATTTT
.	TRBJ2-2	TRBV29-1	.	CSVDTRGPNTGELFF	TGCAGCGTTGACACGAGAGGGCCGAACACCGGGGAGCTGTTTTTT
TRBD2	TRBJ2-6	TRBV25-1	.	CASSIASGSSIGGDVLTF	TGTGCCAGCAGTATCGCTAGCGGGAGTAGTATAGGGGGGGACGTCCTGACTTTC
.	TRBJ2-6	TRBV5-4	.	CASSLADSSGANVLTF	TGTGCCAGCAGCTTGGCAGACTCCTCTGGGGCCAACGTCCTGACTTTC
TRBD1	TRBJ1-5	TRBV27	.	CASRETGALPGQPQHF	TGTGCCAGCAGAGAGACAGGGGCGCTTCCCGGTCAGCCCCAGCATTTT
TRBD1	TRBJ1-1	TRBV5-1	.	CASSEQGAFTEAFF	TGCGCCAGCAGCGAACAGGGGGCCTTCACTGAAGCTTTCTTT
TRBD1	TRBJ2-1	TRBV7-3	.	CASGPGQIFDEQFF	TGTGCCAGCGGCCCGGGACAGATTTTCGATGAGCAGTTCTTC
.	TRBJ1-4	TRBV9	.	CASSVGPNEKLFF	TGTGCCAGCAGCGTAGGGCCTAATGAAAAACTGTTTTTT
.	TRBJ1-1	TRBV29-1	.	CSVGQAGGTEAFF	TGCAGCGTTGGACAAGCGGGCGGCACTGAAGCTTTCTTT
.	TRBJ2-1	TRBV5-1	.	CASRKRDNEQFF	TGCGCCAGCAGGAAGAGAGACAATGAGCAGTTCTTC
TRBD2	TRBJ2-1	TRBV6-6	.	CASSLGRTSGDNEQFF	TGTGCCAGCAGCCTCGGTAGGACTAGCGGGGACAATGAGCAGTTCTTC
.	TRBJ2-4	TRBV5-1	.	CASSLLESGNIQYF	TGCGCCAGCAGCCTACTAGAGTCGGGAAACATTCAGTACTTC
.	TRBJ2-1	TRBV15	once	CATDTGFSYNEQFF	TGTGCCACCGATACAGGGTTCTCCTACAATGAGCAGTTCTTC
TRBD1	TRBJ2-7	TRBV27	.	CASSLQGQGPYEQYF	TGTGCCAGCAGTTTGCAGGGACAGGGCCCCTACGAGCAGTACTTC
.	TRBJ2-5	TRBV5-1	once	CASSGRSGGQETQYF	TGCGCCAGCAGCGGGCGTTCTGGGGGGCAAGAGACCCAGTACTTC
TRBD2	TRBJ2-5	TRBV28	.	CASSLAGGETQYF	TGTGCCAGCAGTTTAGCGGGAGGAGAGACCCAGTACTTC
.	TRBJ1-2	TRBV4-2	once	CASSPGLLWTNYGYTF	TGTGCCAGCAGCCCAGGTCTTTTGTGGACTAACTATGGCTACACCTTC
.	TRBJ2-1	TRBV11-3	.	CASSSPGGPYNEQFF	TGTGCCAGCAGCTCCCCCGGGGGTCCCTACAATGAGCAGTTCTTC
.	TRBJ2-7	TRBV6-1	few	CASSEPALSYEQYF	TGTGCCAGCAGTGAACCAGCACTATCCTACGAGCAGTACTTC
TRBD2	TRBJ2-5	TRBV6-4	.	CASSDGAGGSGETQYF	TGTGCCAGCAGTGACGGCGCGGGGGGCTCTGGGGAGACCCAGTACTTC
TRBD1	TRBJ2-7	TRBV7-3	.	CASSLGTGESYEQYF	TGTGCCAGCAGCTTAGGGACAGGGGAGTCCTACGAGCAGTACTTC
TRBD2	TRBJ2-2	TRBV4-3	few	CASSPSGGGTGELFF	TGCGCCAGCAGCCCTAGCGGGGGAGGGACCGGGGAGCTGTTTTTT